This T cell receptor (beta chain) was sequenced in a study of shared clonotypes between healthy human individuals. Using immunoSEQ multiplex PCR, the repertoire was profiled, and TCRdb retains in-frame clones only, with some absent. The table includes over 2 million clones, roughly 90% detected once. The CDR3 runs 15 residues. Trimming removed 7 bases from V and 6 bases from J; junction bases left unmatched: 3. In germline, CDR1 is SGHRS, CDR2 YFSETQ. This chain uses TRBV5-1 with TRBJ2-2; 16 bases agree with TRBD2. Material: naive CD4+ T cells from PBMCs. As for subset: CD45RA+ positively selected. The source of this sequence is a young man in good health. Some clones in this sample may be carry-over from other donors' samples. CDR3 DNA sequence: TGCGCCAGCGCGGGACTAGCGGGAGGGTCCGGGGAGCTGTTTTTT. It specifies CASAGLAGGSGELFF.